This record concerns one T cell receptor (beta chain) sequence. Its target is unknown. The read stops 3 residues short of the end of the CDR3; the missing end is completed from the germline J gene. This record comes from a study of Tregs in tolerant kidney transplant recipients. Study-wide points: Biological reproducibility was not directly addressed, but technical replication error appeared minimal. Findings come from small patient numbers and require larger validation.

Related graft donors supplied nonmyeloablative bone marrow transplants, and mixed chimerism was transient. Unstimulated Tregs (CD4+CD25+CD127-) and CD4+CD25- non-Tregs were sorted from PBMCs. TCRdb's copy holds only in-frame clones and misses some; the assay was immunoSEQ multiplex PCR. The table for this sample gives under 35,000 clones. This CDR3 comprises 16 residues. V gave up 6 bases and J gave up 5 bases; unmatched junction bases: 9. Germline CDR1 is LNHDA and CDR2 is SQIVND (reference sequence). The sequence derives from a human patient who received a combined kidney and bone marrow transplant. Some T cells may possibly be graft donor cells. The rearrangement uses TRBV19 and TRBJ1-5, with 11 bases aligning to TRBD1. This specimen consisted of CD4+ T cells from blood (PBMCs), obtained 24 months after the transplant. The sequenced part of the CDR3 DNA is TGTGCCAGTAGCGGTGGGACAGGGGGGTCGTATCAGCCC. It encodes CASSGGTGGSYQP. The whole CDR3 protein is CASSGGTGGSYQPQHF.